This T cell receptor (beta chain) was profiled in a study of graft-versus-host responses after intestinal transplantation. The CDR3 consists of 13 residues. Germline lookup yields CDR1 KGHSH and CDR2 LQKENI. Trimming took 1 base from V and 4 from J, leaving 7 bases between them. Using immunoSEQ multiplex PCR, the repertoire was profiled, and TCRdb retains in-frame clones only, with some absent. The table shows approximately 28,000 clones, with nearly 90% occurring only once. V gene TRBV18 combines with J gene TRBJ1-1, with TRBD1 as a possible D gene (5 bases). The material was PBMCs, obtained about 15 months after intestinal transplantation. This clonotype was obtained from a human patient who received an intestinal transplant, so some T cells may come from the graft donor. The CDR3 nucleotides read TGTGCCAGCTCACCACTAGGGGCCACTGAAGCTTTCTTT. As protein: CASSPLGATEAFF. Full variable domain (outside the CDR3, taken from reference TRBV18 and TRBJ1-1): NAGVMQNPRHLVRRRGQEARLRCSPMKGHSHVYWYRQLPEEGLKFMVYLQKENIIDESGMPKERFSAEFPKEGPSILRIQQVVRGDSAAYFCASSPLGATEAFFGQGTRLTVV.